The rows below give T cell receptor beta chains drawn from one sample of a study of immune evolution from preneoplasia to lung adenocarcinoma. TCRdb keeps only in-frame clones here, not all; method: immunoSEQ multiplex PCR. The table includes about 9,600 clones, roughly 88% detected once. Sequencing was carried out using FFPE minimally invasive lung adenocarcinoma tissue. The receptors shown here come from a person aged 65 to 85 with lung adenocarcinoma. CDR3s include the opening cysteine and the closing phenylalanine or tryptophan. The D gene is left open where the match is weak. Some rows have no size entry. The others give once, few or many, or a class for an expanded clone.

V gene: TRBV28
J gene: TRBJ2-1
D gene: NA
clone size: NA
CDR3 protein: CASSRDLTYNEQFF
CDR3 DNA: TGTGCCAGCTCTCGGGACCTGACCTACAATGAGCAGTTCTTC

V gene: TRBV5-1
J gene: TRBJ1-4
D gene: NA
clone size: few
CDR3 protein: CASRRSGGNEKLFF
CDR3 DNA: TGCGCCAGCAGGAGGAGCGGAGGGAATGAAAAACTGTTTTTT

V gene: TRBV6-9
J gene: TRBJ1-1
D gene: TRBD1
clone size: once
CDR3 protein: CASRERTGLTEAFF
CDR3 DNA: TGTGCCAGCAGGGAAAGGACAGGGTTGACTGAAGCTTTCTTT

V gene: TRBV5-6
J gene: TRBJ1-2
D gene: NA
clone size: NA
CDR3 protein: CASSGGGYGYTF
CDR3 DNA: TGTGCCAGCAGCGGCGGGGGTTATGGCTACACCTTC

V gene: TRBV11-2
J gene: TRBJ2-7
D gene: NA
clone size: NA
CDR3 protein: CASSLQYEQYF
CDR3 DNA: TGTGCCAGCAGCTTACAATACGAGCAGTACTTC

V gene: TRBV6-6
J gene: TRBJ1-2
D gene: NA
clone size: NA
CDR3 protein: CASSYTVFEQGGYTF
CDR3 DNA: TGTGCCAGCAGTTACACGGTTTTCGAACAGGGCGGTTACACCTTC

V gene: TRBV11-2
J gene: TRBJ2-7
D gene: TRBD1
clone size: NA
CDR3 protein: CASSQGQGRLVYEQYF
CDR3 DNA: TGTGCCAGCAGCCAAGGACAGGGGCGTCTCGTCTACGAGCAGTACTTC

V gene: TRBV2
J gene: TRBJ1-2
D gene: NA
clone size: NA
CDR3 protein: CASSEAPDYGYTF
CDR3 DNA: TGTGCCAGCAGTGAAGCGCCAGACTATGGCTACACCTTC

V gene: TRBV4-2
J gene: TRBJ2-5
D gene: NA
clone size: NA
CDR3 protein: CASSQENSFSRRDQETQYF
CDR3 DNA: TGTGCCAGCAGCCAAGAGAATAGTTTTAGTCGGAGAGATCAAGAGACCCAGTACTTC

V gene: TRBV10-1
J gene: TRBJ2-2
D gene: NA
clone size: NA
CDR3 protein: CASSESVGEYTGELFF
CDR3 DNA: TGCGCCAGCAGTGAGTCTGTGGGAGAATACACCGGGGAGCTGTTTTTT

V gene: TRBV7-9
J gene: TRBJ2-3
D gene: TRBD2
clone size: NA
CDR3 protein: CASSPQRGYTDTQYF
CDR3 DNA: TGTGCCAGCAGCCCCCAGCGGGGTTACACAGATACGCAGTATTTT

V gene: TRBV2
J gene: TRBJ2-1
D gene: TRBD1
clone size: once
CDR3 protein: CASSDPGQGIQNEQFF
CDR3 DNA: TGTGCCAGCAGTGACCCGGGACAGGGGATTCAAAATGAGCAGTTCTTC

V gene: TRBV5-6
J gene: TRBJ2-7
D gene: NA
clone size: NA
CDR3 protein: CASSLLRKVREQYF
CDR3 DNA: TGTGCCAGCAGCCTTCTTAGAAAGGTCCGGGAGCAGTACTTC

V gene: TRBV5-6
J gene: TRBJ1-5
D gene: TRBD1
clone size: NA
CDR3 protein: CASRRTGSNQPQHF
CDR3 DNA: TGTGCCAGCAGGAGGACAGGGAGCAATCAGCCCCAGCATTTT

V gene: TRBV5-1
J gene: TRBJ1-6
D gene: NA
clone size: NA
CDR3 protein: CASSLVGQGAYNSPLHF
CDR3 DNA: TGCGCCAGCAGCTTGGTTGGGCAGGGCGCCTATAATTCACCCCTCCACTTT

V gene: TRBV7-6
J gene: TRBJ2-7
D gene: NA
clone size: NA
CDR3 protein: CASSPLYGTRSSYEQYF
CDR3 DNA: TGTGCCAGCAGCCCCCTATACGGGACTCGTAGCTCCTACGAGCAGTACTTC

V gene: TRBV5-5
J gene: TRBJ1-5
D gene: NA
clone size: NA
CDR3 protein: CASSLVTVDQPQHF
CDR3 DNA: TGTGCCAGCAGCTTGGTAACAGTGGATCAGCCCCAGCATTTT

V gene: TRBV28
J gene: TRBJ1-6
D gene: NA
clone size: once
CDR3 protein: CASSPPQGRSPLHF
CDR3 DNA: TGTGCCAGCAGTCCACCCCAGGGACGCTCACCCCTCCACTTT

V gene: TRBV7-9
J gene: TRBJ1-1
D gene: TRBD1
clone size: NA
CDR3 protein: CASSLEQGDTEAFF
CDR3 DNA: TGTGCCAGCAGCTTAGAACAGGGGGACACTGAAGCTTTCTTT

V gene: TRBV5-8
J gene: TRBJ1-2
D gene: NA
clone size: NA
CDR3 protein: CASSFTSRAGGGYTF
CDR3 DNA: TGTGCCAGCAGCTTTACGAGCAGGGCAGGTGGTGGCTACACCTTC

V gene: TRBV7-8
J gene: TRBJ1-3
D gene: NA
clone size: NA
CDR3 protein: CASSLEERSGNTIYF
CDR3 DNA: TGTGCCAGCAGCTTAGAGGAGAGGTCTGGAAACACCATATATTTT